This note documents a single T cell receptor (beta chain) sequence. The antigen is not known. With the 5' RACE reads reprocessed, TCRdb shows one record per CDR3 protein and no DNA. This repertoire includes about 460,000 distinct CDR3 sequences. This specimen belongs to a study of T cells expressing NK-cell markers. Study information: Investigators obtained TCR beta repertoires from sorted CD3+CD56+NKG2C+, CD3+CD56+NKG2C- and CD3+CD56-NKG2C+ T cells.

Study-wide results and limits: Among several donors, these clonotypes also ranked first in the CD3+CD56-NKG2C+ fraction.

The CDR3 totals 15 residues. Material for sequencing was blood T cells: a sorted CD56 or NKG2C T cell subset, CD4+ or CD8+ T cells, or bulk PBMC T cells (not recorded which). This rearrangement joins TRBV12-3 or TRBV12-4 to TRBJ2-5; the D gene TCRdb calls, TRBD1, cannot be checked with no DNA. The sequence derives from a woman in her forties or fifties in good health. The CDR3 protein is CASSPGGQARETQYF.